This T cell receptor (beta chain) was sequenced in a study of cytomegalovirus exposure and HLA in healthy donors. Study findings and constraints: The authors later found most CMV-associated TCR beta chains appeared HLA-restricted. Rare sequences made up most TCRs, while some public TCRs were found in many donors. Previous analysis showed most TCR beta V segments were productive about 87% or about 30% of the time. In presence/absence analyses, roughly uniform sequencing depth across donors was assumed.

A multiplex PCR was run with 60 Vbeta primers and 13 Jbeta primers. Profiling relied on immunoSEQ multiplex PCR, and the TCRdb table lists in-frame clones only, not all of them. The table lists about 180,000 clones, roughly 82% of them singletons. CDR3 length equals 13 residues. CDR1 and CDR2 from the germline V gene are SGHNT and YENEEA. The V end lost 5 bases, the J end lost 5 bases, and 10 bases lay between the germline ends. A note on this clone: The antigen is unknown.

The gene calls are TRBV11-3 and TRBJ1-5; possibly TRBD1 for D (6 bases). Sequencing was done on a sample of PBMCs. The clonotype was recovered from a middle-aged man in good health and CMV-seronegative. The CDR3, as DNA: TGTGCCAGCAGCGGGGGGGGCCATCAGCCCCAGCATTTT. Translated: CASSGGGHQPQHF. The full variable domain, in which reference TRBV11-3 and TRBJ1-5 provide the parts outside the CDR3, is EAGVVQSPRYKIIEKKQPVAFWCNPISGHNTLYWYLQNLGQGPELLIRYENEEAVDDSQLPKDRFSAERLKGVDSTLKIQPAELGDSAVYLCASSGGGHQPQHFGDGTRLSIL.